This paragraph covers one T cell receptor beta chain sequence. This CDR3 spans 16 amino acids. V lost 4 bases to trimming and J lost 7 bases; unmatched junction nucleotides: 11. Looked up from germline, CDR1 is LGHNA and CDR2 is YSLEER. TCRdb keeps only in-frame clones here, not all; method: immunoSEQ multiplex PCR. In the table there are 35,000 to 50,000 clones, roughly 94% of which are singletons. This record comes from a study of preoperative IRX-2 immunotherapy in early breast cancer. Treatment given: preoperative locoregional IRX-2 cytokine immunotherapy. The sequence derives from a human donor with breast cancer. Specimen: tumor tissue, collected after IRX-2 immunotherapy. The rearrangement links TRBV4-3 to TRBJ1-1, with TRBD1 matching 11 bases. CDR3 amino acids: CASSRTDGTGGFEAFF. In DNA form, the CDR3 reads TGCGCCAGCAGCCGCACCGACGGGACAGGGGGTTTTGAAGCTTTCTTT.